Below are 21 T cell receptor beta chains sequenced from a single sample in a study of CD8 T cells in Susac syndrome. Reverse transcription of about 0.5 to 1 ug RNA was carried out with random hexamers. TCRdb ran MiXCR on the immunoSEQ multiplex PCR reads and lists one entry per CDR3 protein. The table includes roughly 160,000 distinct CDR3 sequences, roughly 95% detected once. The specimen was CD4+ T cells from PBMCs. Receptors originate from a human donor with Susac syndrome.

The genes are TRBV6-5 and TRBJ2-3; tentative D call: TRBD1 (7 bases). Germline CDR1 MNHEY, CDR2 SVGAGI. This CDR3 is 15 amino acids long. V was clipped by 6 bases and J by 0 bases, with 13 bases between them. The CDR3 DNA reads TGTGCCAGCAGATGGCGGGACAGAAGCACAGATACGCAGTATTTT. It is translated as CASRWRDRSTDTQYF.

The rearrangement joins TRBV20-1 to TRBJ1-1, with D perhaps matching TRBD1 (5 bases). This CDR3 region has 14 residues. CDR1 is DFQATT, CDR2 SNEGSKA, per germline (reference sequence). V dropped 0 bases and J dropped 1 base, with 9 bases sitting between them. The CDR3 nucleotides read TGCAGTGCTAGAGATCGGGGGAGGAACACTGAAGCTTTCTTT. Translation: CSARDRGRNTEAFF.

The chain links TRBV4-1 to TRBJ2-1; no clear D gene. This CDR3 has 15 amino acids. V was trimmed by 0 bases and J by 4 bases, leaving 10 bases between them. Germline V lookup: CDR1 MGHRA, CDR2 YSYEKL. CDR3 in amino acids: CASSQDETPYNEQFF. As DNA, the CDR3 is TGCGCCAGCAGCCAAGACGAGACTCCATACAATGAGCAGTTCTTC.

The CDR3 region is CSVGAGNTGELFF. CDR3 bases: TGCAGCGTTGGGGCAGGGAACACCGGGGAGCTGTTTTTT. This chain connects TRBV29-1 to TRBJ2-2, with D unresolved. The CDR3 has 13 amino acids. The germline V gene has CDR1 SQVTM and CDR2 ANQGSEA. The ends were cut back, 4 bases at V and 1 base at J, with 7 bases in the middle.

The chain has TRBV12-3 or TRBV12-4 and TRBJ2-1; D may be TRBD2 (5 bases). V shed 1 base and J shed 8 bases, with 15 bases lying between them. The CDR3 runs 15 residues. CDR3 in DNA: TGTGCCAGCAGTTTAGGCGGGTGGGCTGAGGATGAGCAGTTCTTC. This sequence encodes CASSLGGWAEDEQFF.

This clonotype was recorded only once. The chain is built from TRBV18 and TRBJ2-1; the D gene is possibly TRBD2 (5 bases). V gave up 3 bases and J gave up 3 bases, with 12 bases separating them. The CDR3 is 15 residues long. The germline CDR1 and CDR2 sequences are KGHSH and LQKENI. The CDR3 region has the DNA TGTGCCAGCTCACCTATAAGCGGTAACTACAATGAGCAGTTCTTC. Protein: CASSPISGNYNEQFF.

Written as DNA, the CDR3 is TGCGCCAGCAGCTTGTGGGCAGGATTGGATCCTGAAGCTTTCTTT. This encodes CASSLWAGLDPEAFF. This sequence joins TRBV5-1 and TRBJ1-1; D remains unclear. This CDR3 is built from 15 residues. In germline, CDR1 is SGHRS, CDR2 YFSETQ. The V end lost 1 base, the J end lost 6 bases, and 16 bases lay between the germline ends.

This chain connects TRBV12-3 or TRBV12-4 to TRBJ2-7; a weak D match, TRBD1 (7 bases). This CDR3 contains 17 residues. V gave up 0 bases and J gave up 2 bases, with 17 bases separating them. The CDR3 region is CASSLAIGGGQPYEQYF. DNA of the CDR3: TGTGCCAGCAGTTTAGCGATAGGAGGGGGACAGCCCTACGAGCAGTACTTC.

The chain links TRBV19 to TRBJ1-2, with a possible D match to TRBD1 (6 bases). V lost 5 bases, J lost 5 bases, and 12 bases lay in between. The CDR3 totals 13 residues. Germline lookup yields CDR1 LNHDA and CDR2 SQIVND (reference sequence). The CDR3, as DNA: TGTGCCAGTAGTCGCCGGGACATTTATGGCTACACCTTC. Its protein product is CASSRRDIYGYTF.

This rearrangement joins TRBV6-5 to TRBJ2-5; 8 bases are a match to TRBD2. The CDR3 is 15 amino acids. The junction had 14 bases not matched to a gene; V was cut back by 7 bases and J by 7 bases. Germline loops: CDR1 MNHEY, CDR2 SVGAGI. The chain's CDR3 is CASTSLSGMRGTQYF. The CDR3 DNA follows: TGTGCCAGCACTTCCCTTAGCGGGATGAGGGGGACCCAGTACTTC.

V gene TRBV7-9 combines with J gene TRBJ2-1; 8 bases are shared with TRBD1. Germline-derived CDR1 and CDR2 are SEHNR and FQNEAQ (reference sequence). The CDR3 totals 15 residues. V lost 1 base to trimming and J lost 4 bases; unmatched junction nucleotides: 3. The CDR3 here is CASSLGQGRYNEQFF. In DNA, the CDR3 is TGTGCCAGCAGCTTAGGACAGGGGCGTTACAATGAGCAGTTCTTC.

The rearrangement uses TRBV7-2 and TRBJ2-7, with D perhaps assigned TRBD1 or TRBD2 (5 bases each). Trimming shortened V by 3 bases and J by 3 bases, and 12 bases separated the two germline ends. The germline gives CDR1 SGHTA, CDR2 FQGNSA. The CDR3 extends over 14 amino acids. The CDR3 nucleotides are TGTGCCAGCAGCTTGGCCGGGACCAGCTACGAGCAGTACTTC. As protein: CASSLAGTSYEQYF.

The chain couples TRBV27 to TRBJ2-7; 10 bases agree with TRBD1. Per germline, CDR1 MNHEY and CDR2 SMNVEV (reference sequence). V shed 6 bases and J 2 bases; nucleotides not matched to a gene: 4. This CDR3 spans 14 amino acids. CDR3 in DNA: TGTGCCAGCAGAGGGACAGGGGAAACCTACGAGCAGTACTTC. Amino acid sequence: CASRGTGETYEQYF.

V and J are TRBV20-1 and TRBJ2-7; D is possibly TRBD2 (5 bases). V was shortened by 1 base and J by 3 bases, with 13 bases between the two germline ends. The CDR3 is 14 amino acids. Germline CDR1 and CDR2: DFQATT and SNEGSKA (reference sequence). Here the CDR3 reads CSARASGTHYEQYF. CDR3 nucleotides: TGCAGTGCTAGAGCCTCGGGAACCCACTACGAGCAGTACTTC.

This rearrangement joins TRBV20-1 to TRBJ2-4, with 12 bases matching TRBD2. The CDR3 is 18 residues long. The germline CDR1 and CDR2 sequences are DFQATT and SNEGSKA (reference sequence). V was pared by 3 bases and J by 1 base, with 10 bases of the junction left unmatched. Written as DNA, the CDR3 is TGCAGTGCTAGGCCGACTAGCGGGGGTGGATCGGCCAAAAACATTCAGTACTTC. It specifies CSARPTSGGGSAKNIQYF.

This chain uses TRBV20-1 with TRBJ2-5; 8 positions agree with TRBD2. J gave up 5 bases and V 3 bases, and 5 bases lay outside the gene matches. From germline, CDR1 is DFQATT and CDR2 SNEGSKA (reference sequence). This CDR3 has 13 residues. The CDR3 sequence is CSASGGARETQYF. CDR3 bases: TGCAGTGCTAGCGGGGGGGCCCGGGAGACCCAGTACTTC.

J is TRBJ2-5 and V is TRBV28; a weak D match, TRBD1 (6 bases). CDR3 length equals 18 residues. Germline assignment: CDR1 MDHEN and CDR2 SYDVKM. Trimming removed 1 base from V and 2 bases from J, with 20 bases in between. The CDR3 sequence is CASSLLLPDRPSQETQYF. The CDR3 DNA follows: TGTGCCAGCAGTTTATTACTCCCGGACAGACCGTCACAAGAGACCCAGTACTTC.

The chain is built from TRBV5-1 and TRBJ2-3; no clear D. CDR1 SGHRS and CDR2 YFSETQ come from the germline V gene. V shed 3 bases and J shed 0 bases, with 8 bases lying between them. This CDR3 comprises 14 residues. The CDR3 sequence: CASSSGPSTDTQYF. In nucleotides, the CDR3 is TGCGCCAGCAGCTCTGGTCCTAGCACAGATACGCAGTATTTT.

V gene TRBV15 combines with J gene TRBJ1-2; D gene uncertain. Looked up from germline, CDR1 is LNHNV and CDR2 is YYDKDF (reference sequence). This CDR3 contains 13 residues. The ends were cut back, 4 bases at V and 10 bases at J, with 16 bases in the middle. CDR3 protein: CATSINLPGDYTF. In DNA form, the CDR3 reads TGTGCCACCAGCATTAACCTTCCCGGCGACTACACCTTC.

The rearrangement links TRBV20-1 to TRBJ1-2; perhaps TRBD1 as D (6 bases). Germline V gene lookup returns CDR1 DFQATT and CDR2 SNEGSKA (reference sequence). Trimming took 2 bases from V and 4 from J, leaving 11 bases between them. The CDR3 loop spans 13 amino acids. The CDR3 coding sequence is TGCAGTGCTAGAAGGGGGAGGGGCTATGGCTACACCTTC. The encoded protein is CSARRGRGYGYTF.

The chain is built from TRBV5-6 and TRBJ2-6, with 7 bases identical to TRBD1. Germline V CDR1 and CDR2: SGHDT, YYEEEE. The CDR3 consists of 16 residues. The V gene end was trimmed by 3 bases and the J gene end by 2 bases; junction bases not matched to a gene: 5. Here the CDR3 DNA reads TGTGCCAGCAGCTCCACAGGGGAAACTGGGGCCAACGTCCTGACTTTC. Translation gives CASSSTGETGANVLTF.